This is a list of T cell receptor beta chains from one sample in a study of cytomegalovirus exposure and HLA in healthy donors. Produced via immunoSEQ multiplex PCR; TCRdb's table is partial and in-frame only. The sample shows approximately 260,000 clones, about 90% of them seen only once. Specimen: PBMCs. Source of these receptors: a woman younger than 45 in good health and CMV-seropositive. Both conserved end residues are part of each CDR3. Fields, in order: D gene, clone size, V gene, J gene, CDR3 protein, CDR3 DNA. A D gene is named only where the DNA matches it firmly. A row's size may be missing; if present it is once, few, many or a size class.

>TRBD1|few|TRBV27|TRBJ1-2
CASSRTISDRAYGYTF
TGTGCCAGCAGCCGAACAATATCTGACAGGGCCTATGGCTACACCTTC
>TRBD1|.|TRBV18|TRBJ2-1
CASSLQGAGYNEQFF
TGTGCCAGCTCACTACAGGGGGCTGGCTACAATGAGCAGTTCTTC
>.|.|TRBV15|TRBJ1-1
CATSRDMGSVVNTEAFF
TGTGCCACCAGCAGAGATATGGGCAGTGTCGTGAACACTGAAGCTTTCTTT
>.|.|TRBV20-1|TRBJ2-1
CSARDWREQFF
TGCAGTGCTAGAGATTGGAGAGAGCAGTTCTTC
>TRBD1|.|TRBV13|TRBJ2-1
CASSLVRGRRGSYNEQFF
TGTGCCAGCAGCTTAGTCAGGGGGCGCCGAGGGTCCTACAATGAGCAGTTCTTC
>.|.|TRBV6-1|TRBJ2-3
CASSSEPSRPDTQYF
TGTGCCAGCAGTTCAGAACCCTCCCGTCCAGATACGCAGTATTTT
>TRBD2|.|TRBV18|TRBJ2-1
CASSPPSGMNNEQFF
TGTGCCAGCTCACCACCTAGCGGGATGAACAATGAGCAGTTCTTC
>.|once|TRBV7-9|TRBJ2-2
CASSIPLQGAATGELFF
TGTGCCAGCAGCATTCCCCTTCAAGGGGCGGCCACCGGGGAGCTGTTTTTT
>.|many|TRBV19|TRBJ1-5
CASRDRINQPQHF
TGTGCCAGTAGGGACAGAATCAATCAGCCCCAGCATTTT
>.|.|TRBV2|TRBJ1-5
CASGGEGYQPQHF
TGTGCCAGCGGAGGGGAGGGGTACCAGCCCCAGCATTTT
>TRBD2|many|TRBV6-4|TRBJ2-7
CASSDFGGSELSEQYF
TGTGCCAGCTCGGATTTCGGGGGGAGCGAATTGAGCGAGCAGTACTTC
>TRBD2|.|TRBV5-1|TRBJ2-1
CASSLAKTSGSYEQFF
TGCGCCAGCAGCTTGGCCAAGACTAGCGGGAGTTATGAGCAGTTCTTC
>TRBD1|.|TRBV6-5|TRBJ2-7
CASSYSRQGYEQYF
TGTGCCAGCAGTTACTCGAGACAGGGGTACGAGCAGTACTTC
>.|.|TRBV29-1|TRBJ1-5
CSLILIEYSNQPQHF
TGCAGCCTGATCTTAATCGAGTATAGCAATCAGCCCCAGCATTTT
>TRBD2|.|TRBV7-2|TRBJ2-1
CASSPSGAEQFF
TGTGCCAGCAGCCCAAGCGGGGCGGAGCAGTTCTTC